The rows below give T cell receptor beta chains drawn from one sample of a study of PD-L1 blockade in urothelial cancer. The data were produced by immunoSEQ multiplex PCR, yet TCRdb's version contains in-frame clones alone and is incomplete. The sample holds 100,000 to 150,000 clones, more than 75% seen once. The source was PBMCs, collected around atezolizumab (anti-PD-L1) treatment. These TCRs come from a man aged 50-60 years with urothelial cancer. CDR3s include the opening cysteine and the closing phenylalanine or tryptophan. Each record gives: V gene, CDR3 protein.

v_call: TRBV18; cdr3_aa: CASSPGTSGFEETQYF
v_call: TRBV6-1; cdr3_aa: CASSVQGPTNEKLFF
v_call: TRBV6-5; cdr3_aa: CASSYVGRDEQFF
v_call: TRBV4-1; cdr3_aa: CASSQVWRANYGYTF
v_call: TRBV5-1; cdr3_aa: CASRDSNYEQYF
v_call: TRBV27; cdr3_aa: CASSFLAGGSYEQYF
v_call: TRBV5-1; cdr3_aa: CASSLEYWTGGSYEQYF
v_call: TRBV6-1; cdr3_aa: CASRTGPNYGYTF
v_call: TRBV5-1; cdr3_aa: CASTKTSGPNEQFF
v_call: TRBV7-9; cdr3_aa: CASSRPRGEKLFF
v_call: TRBV20-1; cdr3_aa: CSAQMYTEAFF
v_call: TRBV5-1; cdr3_aa: CASSFRRSGRDTGELFF
v_call: TRBV18; cdr3_aa: CASSPLRQGGANEQFF
v_call: TRBV5-1; cdr3_aa: CASSPGTDTQYF
v_call: TRBV6-4; cdr3_aa: CASSPLAGVGDTQYF
v_call: TRBV29-1; cdr3_aa: CSVGLTSAGELFF
v_call: TRBV29-1; cdr3_aa: CSARGALEQYF
v_call: TRBV18; cdr3_aa: CASSPPRDARFF